The 15 T cell receptor beta chains listed next were all sequenced from one sample in a study of blood T cell repertoires in COVID-19. Measured with immunoSEQ multiplex PCR; TCRdb has only the in-frame clones, and not every one. The table shows about 100,000 clones, with approximately 84% occurring only once. The sequenced material came from peripheral blood. The receptor set was obtained from a human donor in a cohort sampled during active COVID-19.

The rearrangement joins TRBV4-2 to TRBJ1-1; D is uncertain. Germline V gene sequence: CDR1 LGHNA, CDR2 YNFKEQ. V gave up 0 bases and J gave up 12 bases, with 14 bases separating them. The CDR3 is made up of 13 amino acids. This CDR3 reads CASSQDNVPGSFF. The CDR3 nucleotides are TGTGCCAGCAGCCAAGATAACGTGCCCGGGTCTTTCTTT.

The V call is TRBV4-2, the J call TRBJ2-5, with a weak D call TRBD2 (6 bases). The ends were cut back, 0 bases at V and 4 bases at J, with 18 bases in the middle. The CDR3 runs to 17 residues. CDR1 and CDR2 (germline): LGHNA, YNFKEQ. CDR3 coding DNA: TGTGCCAGCAGCCAAGATTTGGGCGTTTCGGGGGTAGAGACCCAGTACTTC. Translated, it gives CASSQDLGVSGVETQYF.

This clone was observed a handful of times. The J gene is TRBJ2-7, the V gene TRBV2, with D possibly matching TRBD2 (6 bases). CDR1 SNHLY and CDR2 FYNNEI come from the germline V gene. V lost 4 bases, J lost 7 bases, and 17 bases lay in between. This CDR3 has 14 amino acids. The CDR3 loop reads CASSGERVGGEQYF. The DNA of the CDR3 is TGTGCCAGCAGTGGTGAGCGGGTGGGGGGAGAGCAGTACTTC.

This chain connects TRBV30 to TRBJ1-1; D gene uncertain. V was clipped by 0 bases and J by 0 bases, with 5 bases between them. Germline V gives CDR1 GTSNPN, CDR2 SVGIG (reference sequence). The CDR3 has 13 amino acids. The CDR3 DNA reads as TGTGCCTGGAGTGTCCAGATGAACACTGAAGCTTTCTTT. Amino acids: CAWSVQMNTEAFF.

The chain links TRBV7-2 to TRBJ1-6; 10 bases are shared with TRBD1. Losses at the gene ends were 1 base for V and 4 bases for J; bases not matched to a gene: 1. CDR3 length: 16 amino acids. The germline V gene has CDR1 SGHTA and CDR2 FQGNSA. In DNA form, the CDR3 reads TGTGCCAGCAGCTTAGGGACAGGGGGTTATAATTCACCCCTCCACTTT. The encoded protein is CASSLGTGGYNSPLHF. Together with reference TRBV7-2 and TRBJ1-6, the CDR3 gives the full variable domain: GAGVSQSPSNKVTEKGKDVELRCDPISGHTALYWYRQSLGQGLEFLIYFQGNSAPDKSGLPSDRFSAERTGGSVSTLTIQRTQQEDSAVYLCASSLGTGGYNSPLHFGNGTRLTVT.

The rearrangement joins TRBV3-1 (or the pseudogene TRBV3-2) to TRBJ1-5; TRBD1 aligns across 9 bases. Unmatched junction bases numbered 11, after V lost 4 bases and J lost 7 bases. The CDR3 sequence is 16 residues long. Germline V gene lookup returns CDR1 LGHDT and CDR2 YNNKEL (reference sequence). The CDR3 DNA sequence: TGTGCCAGCAGCCCCGGGACAGGGAGAGTGGGGCAGCCCCAGCATTTT. It translates to CASSPGTGRVGQPQHF.

The genes are TRBV24-1 and TRBJ2-3; D is undetermined. V was trimmed by 1 base and J by 4 bases, leaving 2 bases between them. CDR3 length equals 12 residues. Germline lookup yields CDR1 KGHDR and CDR2 SFDVKD. This CDR3 is CATSDFADTQYF. In DNA form, the CDR3 reads TGTGCCACCAGTGATTTCGCAGATACGCAGTATTTT.

The V call is TRBV7-8, the J call TRBJ2-7, with D possibly matching TRBD1 (8 bases). CDR1 is SGHVS and CDR2 is FQNEAQ in the germline V gene. The CDR3 is 13 residues long. The DNA for the CDR3 is TGTGCAGTAAGCACAGGGGGGGTGGGGGAGCAGTACTTC. This sequence encodes CAVSTGGVGEQYF. Full variable domain (rest looked up from reference TRBV7-8 and TRBJ2-7): GAGVSQSPRYKVAKRGQDVALRCDPISGHVSLFWYQQALGQGPEFLTYFQNEAQLDKSGLPSDRFFAERPEGSVSTLKIQRTQQEDSAVYLCAVSTGGVGEQYFGPGTRLTVT.

The rearrangement uses TRBV19 and TRBJ1-2; the match to TRBD1 covers 9 bases. The length of the CDR3 is 15 residues. Germline V lookup: CDR1 LNHDA, CDR2 SQIVND (reference sequence). V lost 5 bases to trimming and J lost 3 bases; unmatched junction nucleotides: 7. DNA of the CDR3: TGTGCCAGTAGTCCCGGGACAGGGAGGTACTATGGCTACACCTTC. It yields the protein CASSPGTGRYYGYTF.

This clone is a singleton in its sample. The chain is built from TRBV20-1 and TRBJ1-2; maybe TRBD1 (5 bases). The CDR3 runs 11 residues. V lost 6 bases to trimming and J lost 5 bases, with 10 bases between them. CDR1 and CDR2 (germline): DFQATT, SNEGSKA (reference sequence). CDR3 sequence reads: CSATRQYGYTF. Written as DNA, the CDR3 is TGCAGTGCCACCCGACAGTATGGCTACACCTTC.

The rearrangement links TRBV7-9 to TRBJ1-5; 10 positions agree with TRBD1. CDR3 length equals 16 residues. The V gene end was trimmed by 1 base and the J gene end by 6 bases; junction bases not matched to a gene: 6. Per germline, CDR1 SEHNR and CDR2 FQNEAQ (reference sequence). This chain's CDR3 is CASSLGVDRGSQPQHF. CDR3 nucleotide sequence: TGTGCCAGCAGCTTAGGAGTGGACAGGGGGAGTCAGCCCCAGCATTTT.

This clone was observed a single time. The genes are TRBV9 and TRBJ1-2; weak D call: TRBD1 (5 bases). Deletions cut 2 bases from V and 2 bases from J, with 10 bases between. Germline assignment: CDR1 SGDLS and CDR2 YYNGEE. CDR3 length equals 14 residues. The CDR3 nucleotides read TGTGCCAGCAGCGTTAGCGGGGGGAACTATGGCTACACCTTC. It codes for CASSVSGGNYGYTF.

This clone turned up a few times. The rearrangement joins TRBV2 to TRBJ2-7; 9 positions agree with TRBD2. This CDR3 region has 14 residues. Losses at the gene ends were 6 bases for V and 5 bases for J; bases not matched to a gene: 8. Germline CDR1 reads SNHLY; CDR2 reads FYNNEI. Here the CDR3 DNA reads TGTGCCAGCAGACCGGGACTAGCCGTGAACGAGCAGTACTTC. Protein: CASRPGLAVNEQYF.

The chain carries TRBV7-2 and TRBJ2-7; 10 bases agree with TRBD2. The CDR3 loop spans 14 amino acids. V shed 5 bases, J shed 4 bases, and the junction held 5 bases outside the gene matches. Germline V CDR1 and CDR2: SGHTA, FQGNSA. In DNA form, the CDR3 reads TGTGCCAGCAGCCTGGTAGCGGGGGGATACGAGCAGTACTTC. Translation gives CASSLVAGGYEQYF.

CDR3 in amino acids: CATSRAPRGSAYEQYF. CDR3 in DNA: TGTGCCACCAGCAGAGCTCCGCGGGGGTCGGCCTACGAGCAGTACTTC. This rearrangement joins TRBV15 to TRBJ2-7; 7 positions match TRBD2. Germline assignment: CDR1 LNHNV and CDR2 YYDKDF (reference sequence). CDR3 length equals 16 residues. The junction had 8 bases not matched to a gene; V was cut back by 1 base and J by 2 bases. Based on the CDR3 plus reference TRBV15 and TRBJ2-7, the full variable domain is DAMVIQNPRYQVTQFGKPVTLSCSQTLNHNVMYWYQQKSSQAPKLLFHYYDKDFNNEADTPDNFQSRRPNTSFCFLDIRSPGLGDTAMYLCATSRAPRGSAYEQYFGPGTRLTVT.